The 30 T cell receptor beta chains reported below all come from one sample, sequenced in a study of shared clonotypes between healthy human individuals. Profiled with immunoSEQ multiplex PCR; TCRdb holds only in-frame clones, not every one. This sample has hundreds of thousands of clones, with approximately 95% found just once. Only CD45RO-negative cells positively selected for CCR7 counted as naive CD8 cells, so terminally differentiated effector memory CD45RA+ cells were excluded. Sequencing was carried out using naive CD8+ T cells sorted from blood. All receptors come from a woman younger than 45 in good health.

This clone was detected only once. The V and J genes are TRBV13 and TRBJ2-1, with D perhaps TRBD2 (6 bases). V lost 2 bases, J lost 2 bases, and 13 bases lay in between. The CDR3 totals 16 residues. Germline V CDR1 and CDR2: PRHDT, FYEKMQ (reference sequence). Here the CDR3 DNA reads TGTGCCAGCAGCTTACTTGAAGGGACTGCCTACAATGAGCAGTTCTTC. Translated, it gives CASSLLEGTAYNEQFF.

The chain uses TRBV7-6 and TRBJ2-7, with TRBD2 as a possible D gene (5 bases). The V gene lost 2 bases and the J gene lost 0 bases, with 11 bases spanning the gap. CDR1 SGHVS and CDR2 FNYEAQ come from the germline V gene. The CDR3 is made up of 15 amino acids. The DNA for the CDR3 is TGTGCCAGCAGCTTAATCAGCGGAGGCTCCTACGAGCAGTACTTC. Its protein is CASSLISGGSYEQYF.

The V and J genes are TRBV28 and TRBJ1-5, with D uncertain. Germline CDR1 reads MDHEN; CDR2 reads SYDVKM. The CDR3 loop spans 14 amino acids. V was pared by 3 bases and J by 7 bases, with 13 bases between. The chain's CDR3 is CASSFGVGYQPQHF. The CDR3 coding sequence is TGTGCCAGCAGTTTCGGGGTTGGGTACCAGCCCCAGCATTTT.

This clone occurred a few times. The V call is TRBV27, the J call TRBJ2-7; no clear D. There are 12 residues in the CDR3. Germline CDR1 is MNHEY and CDR2 is SMNVEV (reference sequence). V dropped 7 bases and J dropped 3 bases, with 10 bases sitting between them. The CDR3 DNA reads TGTGCCAGCAAACACAACGTCTACGAGCAGTACTTC. Translating it yields CASKHNVYEQYF.

The V gene is TRBV4-1, the J gene TRBJ2-7; the match to TRBD2 covers 9 bases. The CDR3 is 16 residues long. Germline CDR1 reads MGHRA; CDR2 reads YSYEKL. Trimming removed 1 base from V and 3 bases from J; junction bases left unmatched: 7. The DNA of the CDR3 is TGCGCCAGCAGCCAAGGCCAAGCGGGAGGCCTCTACGAGCAGTACTTC. This sequence encodes CASSQGQAGGLYEQYF.

The gene calls are TRBV5-4 and TRBJ2-3; D gene uncertain. CDR3 length: 15 amino acids. Between the trimmed V and J ends, which lost 0 bases and 4 bases, there was a span of 12 bases. Germline-derived CDR1 and CDR2 are SGHNT and YYREEE (reference sequence). Here the CDR3 DNA reads TGTGCCAGCAGCTTGGACGACTCACTCGCAGATACGCAGTATTTT. It encodes CASSLDDSLADTQYF.

The chain uses TRBV11-1 and TRBJ1-4; a possible D gene is TRBD1 (6 bases). The CDR3 is 14 residues long. With 4 bases removed from V and 7 bases from J, the gap between germline ends came to 13 bases. Looked up from germline, CDR1 is SGHAT and CDR2 is FQDESV (reference sequence). CDR3 in amino acids: CASSSGDRVEKLFF. The CDR3, as DNA: TGTGCCAGCAGCTCAGGGGACCGGGTTGAAAAACTGTTTTTT.

The gene calls are TRBV6-1 and TRBJ1-1, with D maybe TRBD1 (5 bases). CDR1 MNHNS and CDR2 SASEGT come from the germline V gene. V lost 8 bases to trimming and J lost 5 bases, with 12 bases between them. The CDR3 covers 12 residues. The CDR3 nucleotides are TGTGCCAGCTCGCCAGGGTTTACTGAAGCTTTCTTT. This sequence encodes CASSPGFTEAFF.

The table lists this clone with a few counts. V usage is TRBV7-6 and J usage is TRBJ2-6, with D perhaps being TRBD1 or TRBD2 (5 bases each). Germline V gene data show CDR1 as SGHVS and CDR2 as FNYEAQ. Trimming left V 8 bases short and J 6 bases short, with 11 bases between. The CDR3 sequence is 13 residues long. Written as DNA, the CDR3 is TGTGCCAGCGGGCAGGGAGAGGCCAACGTCCTGACTTTC. This encodes CASGQGEANVLTF. The whole variable domain, remainder taken from reference TRBV7-6 and TRBJ2-6, is GAGVSQSPRYKVTKRGQDVALRCDPISGHVSLYWYRQALGQGPEFLTYFNYEAQQDKSGLPNDRFSAERPEGSISTLTIQRTEQRDSAMYRCASGQGEANVLTFGAGSRLTVL.

Note on this clone: The same CDR3 is also encoded by other DNA sequences in this sample. The gene calls are TRBV9 and TRBJ1-1, with D tentatively TRBD1 (5 bases). Germline CDR1 is SGDLS and CDR2 is YYNGEE. V was cut by 0 bases and J by 5 bases, with 8 bases left in between. This CDR3 is 13 amino acids long. DNA of the CDR3: TGTGCCAGCAGCGTAGGGGGGAGGACTGAAGCTTTCTTT. It encodes CASSVGGRTEAFF.

The J gene is TRBJ1-4, the V gene TRBV5-4, with D possibly matching TRBD1 (5 bases). The CDR3 covers 14 residues. From germline, CDR1 is SGHNT and CDR2 YYREEE (reference sequence). V lost 4 bases and J 8 bases, leaving 15 bases between the germline ends. The CDR3 loop is CASSRDGVGEKLFF. CDR3 coding DNA: TGTGCCAGCAGCCGGGACGGCGTTGGGGAAAAACTGTTTTTT.

The gene calls are TRBV7-9 and TRBJ2-1; tentative D call: TRBD1 (6 bases). CDR3 size: 16 residues. Deletions cut 1 base from V and 5 bases from J, with 15 bases between. The germline V gene encodes CDR1 SEHNR and CDR2 FQNEAQ (reference sequence). The CDR3 loop is CASSLDGQGINNEQFF. The CDR3 DNA follows: TGTGCCAGCAGCTTAGATGGGCAGGGGATCAACAATGAGCAGTTCTTC.

This chain links TRBV9 with TRBJ2-2; 9 bases fit TRBD2. Germline V gives CDR1 SGDLS, CDR2 YYNGEE. V shed 0 bases and J 0 bases; nucleotides not matched to a gene: 9. The CDR3 sequence is 19 residues long. The CDR3 region has the DNA TGTGCCAGCAGCGTAGTTGGCGGGAGGGGTACCGCGAACACCGGGGAGCTGTTTTTT. Amino acids: CASSVVGGRGTANTGELFF.

V and J are TRBV15 and TRBJ2-5, with 11 bases identical to TRBD2. J gave up 3 bases and V 5 bases, and 17 bases lay outside the gene matches. From germline, CDR1 is LNHNV and CDR2 YYDKDF (reference sequence). The CDR3 runs to 19 residues. The CDR3 protein is CATSEAGVELAGAEETQYF. The CDR3, as DNA: TGTGCCACCAGCGAAGCGGGTGTGGAACTAGCGGGAGCGGAAGAGACCCAGTACTTC.

The chain has TRBV27 and TRBJ1-1, with a possible D match to TRBD1 (5 bases). V was trimmed by 6 bases and J by 7 bases, leaving 21 bases between them. The CDR3 runs 15 residues. In germline, CDR1 is MNHEY, CDR2 SMNVEV (reference sequence). The chain's CDR3 is CASSLRDAPGGEAFF. The CDR3 DNA is TGTGCCAGCAGCCTCCGGGACGCTCCGGGGGGTGAAGCTTTCTTT.

The chain recombines TRBV30 with TRBJ2-7, with 8 bases that match TRBD2. Germline trimming cut 0 bases from V and 4 bases from J; bases unmatched to any gene: 14. Germline CDR1 is GTSNPN and CDR2 is SVGIG (reference sequence). This CDR3 spans 17 amino acids. The CDR3 region is CAWSVLQGAGVLYEQYF. CDR3 DNA: TGTGCCTGGAGTGTTTTGCAAGGAGCGGGAGTCCTTTACGAGCAGTACTTC.

The genes are TRBV10-1 and TRBJ2-3; possibly TRBD1 for D (5 bases). The CDR3 is 14 amino acids. The germline V and J ends were trimmed by 0 bases and 3 bases, with 7 bases remaining between them. Germline loops: CDR1 WNHNN, CDR2 SYGVQD (reference sequence). The CDR3 loop is CASSESKGTDTQYF. The CDR3 nucleotides read TGCGCCAGCAGTGAGTCAAAGGGGACAGATACGCAGTATTTT.

The chain combines TRBV2 with TRBJ2-2; a possible D gene is TRBD2 (6 bases). The CDR3 has 20 residues. The V and J ends lost 6 bases and 0 bases respectively, with 26 bases between them. Germline CDR1 SNHLY, CDR2 FYNNEI. CDR3 in amino acids: CASRDLRGGAGGANTGELFF. The CDR3 coding sequence is TGTGCCAGCAGAGACCTCCGGGGCGGGGCCGGAGGTGCGAACACCGGGGAGCTGTTTTTT.

V gene TRBV27 combines with J gene TRBJ2-2, with 10 bases matching TRBD2. Germline lookup yields CDR1 MNHEY and CDR2 SMNVEV (reference sequence). This CDR3 has 17 residues. V was clipped by 5 bases and J by 0 bases; unmatched bases: 6. This chain's CDR3 is CASSLYLAGANTGELFF. DNA for the CDR3: TGTGCCAGCAGTCTCTATCTAGCGGGGGCGAACACCGGGGAGCTGTTTTTT.

The chain joins TRBV11-2 to TRBJ2-5; tentatively, D is TRBD2 (5 bases). Looked up from germline, CDR1 is SGHAT and CDR2 is FQNNGV. Trimming shortened V by 0 bases and J by 11 bases, and 10 bases separated the two germline ends. The CDR3 is 12 amino acids. CDR3 amino acids: CASSLDLGEQYF. In DNA, the CDR3 is TGTGCCAGCAGCTTAGATCTTGGGGAGCAGTACTTC.

V is TRBV4-1 and J is TRBJ1-2; TRBD1 agrees at 7 bases. The V and J ends lost 8 bases and 8 bases, in that order; junction bases with no gene match: 11. This CDR3 is built from 13 residues. Germline CDR1 and CDR2: MGHRA and YSYEKL. The CDR3: CASRLTGEGGYTF. The CDR3 region has the DNA TGCGCCAGCCGACTTACAGGGGAGGGCGGCTACACCTTC.

The chain combines TRBV10-1 with TRBJ2-5; the match to TRBD2 covers 8 bases. V shed 3 bases and J 4 bases; nucleotides not matched to a gene: 4. Germline values: CDR1 WNHNN, CDR2 SYGVQD (reference sequence). The CDR3 has 14 residues. The DNA of the CDR3 is TGCGCCAGCAGTGACTCTAGCGGGCCAGAGACCCAGTACTTC. The encoded protein is CASSDSSGPETQYF.

This rearrangement joins TRBV5-1 to TRBJ2-1, with D hard to call. This CDR3 contains 15 residues. Trimming left V 7 bases short and J 2 bases short, with 16 bases between. Germline CDR1 is SGHRS and CDR2 is YFSETQ. The DNA of the CDR3 is TGCGCCAGCGTTCGGGCCGACCAACCCTACAATGAGCAGTTCTTC. It is translated as CASVRADQPYNEQFF.

This clone was seen once. DNA for the CDR3: TGCAGCGTAGAGCGTGGGGACTATGGCTACACCTTC. It encodes CSVERGDYGYTF. This chain connects TRBV29-1 to TRBJ1-2; no reliable D call. The V end was cut by 6 bases, the J end by 3 bases, with 11 bases between. The CDR3 loop spans 12 amino acids. CDR1 and CDR2 from the germline V gene are SQVTM and ANQGSEA.

The chain has TRBV30 and TRBJ1-1; TRBD1 is a possible D gene (5 bases). This CDR3 has 14 amino acids. The V gene's germline CDR1 is GTSNPN and CDR2 SVGIG (reference sequence). Trimming stripped 4 bases from V and 6 bases from J, with 18 bases between. The CDR3 loop reads CAWNRQQNRAEAFF. As DNA, the CDR3 is TGTGCCTGGAATAGACAGCAGAATCGCGCTGAAGCTTTCTTT.

J is TRBJ1-4 and V is TRBV4-2; D might be TRBD1 (5 bases). The CDR3 spans 20 residues. The germline V gene has CDR1 LGHNA and CDR2 YNFKEQ. V gave up 4 bases and J gave up 8 bases, with 32 bases separating them. The CDR3 is CASSPSPFEALQESEEKLFF. CDR3 nucleotide sequence: TGTGCCAGCAGCCCAAGTCCTTTCGAAGCCCTACAGGAATCGGAGGAAAAACTGTTTTTT.

The chain recombines TRBV7-8 with TRBJ1-1; D gene ambiguous. Trimming stripped 0 bases from V and 0 bases from J, with 17 bases between. This CDR3 region has 18 residues. Germline CDR1 reads SGHVS; CDR2 reads FQNEAQ. The CDR3 nucleotides read TGTGCCAGCAGCTTAGCTAGGAGTGAGTCAGCTATGAACACTGAAGCTTTCTTT. It translates to CASSLARSESAMNTEAFF. Full variable domain (outside the CDR3, taken from reference TRBV7-8 and TRBJ1-1): GAGVSQSPRYKVAKRGQDVALRCDPISGHVSLFWYQQALGQGPEFLTYFQNEAQLDKSGLPSDRFFAERPEGSVSTLKIQRTQQEDSAVYLCASSLARSESAMNTEAFFGQGTRLTVV.

The chain recombines TRBV6-5 with TRBJ2-2; perhaps TRBD2 as D (7 bases). V gave up 5 bases and J gave up 7 bases, with 17 bases separating them. The germline V gene has CDR1 MNHEY and CDR2 SVGAGI. This CDR3 region has 15 residues. The CDR3 DNA reads TGTGCCAGCAGTCCCCGGGCAGGGGAGGGCGGGGAGCTGTTTTTT. Translating gives CASSPRAGEGGELFF.

V is TRBV28 and J is TRBJ1-1, with D perhaps matching TRBD1 (6 bases). Germline values: CDR1 MDHEN, CDR2 SYDVKM. Trimming stripped 8 bases from V and 1 base from J, with 14 bases between. This CDR3 is built from 14 residues. The DNA of the CDR3 is TGTGCCAGCCATCCGGGACAACCGAACACTGAAGCTTTCTTT. This sequence encodes CASHPGQPNTEAFF.

The rearrangement links TRBV9 to TRBJ2-3, with a weak D call TRBD2 (6 bases). V lost 3 bases to trimming and J lost 3 bases, with 8 bases between them. The CDR3 contains 13 residues. The germline gives CDR1 SGDLS, CDR2 YYNGEE. CDR3 in amino acids: CASSAGGTDTQYF. CDR3 DNA sequence: TGTGCCAGCAGCGCCGGAGGGACAGATACGCAGTATTTT.